This is a list of T cell receptor beta chains from one sample in a study of graft-versus-host responses after intestinal transplantation. Sequenced by immunoSEQ multiplex PCR; TCRdb stores in-frame clones only, minus some. The repertoire has some 95,000 clones, around nine tenths of them found once; the top ten carry approximately 0.48%. Which antigens these TCRs recognize remains unknown. The sequenced sample was unstimulated CD8+ T cells sorted from spleen or lymph node cells, obtained before intestinal transplant. The receptors originated from a human donor who received an intestinal transplant. CDR3s include the opening cysteine and the closing phenylalanine or tryptophan. Expanded clones get a size class; other rows say once, few or many, or leave the size out.

v_call,j_call,clone_size,cdr3_aa
TRBV4-1,TRBJ1-2,NA,CASSQEPVGGNYGYTF
TRBV6-5,TRBJ1-3,NA,CASSYSQGADTIYF
TRBV10-3,TRBJ1-2,NA,CAISGTGSPSNYGYTF
TRBV6-5,TRBJ2-2,few,CASRPSRGWELFF
TRBV5-1,TRBJ2-7,NA,CASSLYGGAYEQYF
TRBV7-2,TRBJ2-5,once,CASSFSHSSRETQYF
TRBV13,TRBJ1-2,once,CASSLGRSYGYTF
TRBV6-5,TRBJ1-2,NA,CASSYSSGIYGYTF
TRBV7-9,TRBJ2-7,NA,CASSEGGSYEQYF
TRBV5-4,TRBJ2-1,NA,CASSMGIGGGRDEQFF
TRBV11-2,TRBJ1-2,NA,CASSLDAGNPYGYTF
TRBV7-9,TRBJ2-3,once,CASSLPLSGKLTDTQYF
TRBV7-2,TRBJ1-2,NA,CASSLRQGGAYGYTF
TRBV6-1,TRBJ2-7,NA,CASSKGQALGEQYF
TRBV7-9,TRBJ2-3,NA,CASSQTRQLTDTQYF
TRBV28,TRBJ2-7,NA,CASRSQFAAGREQYF
TRBV19,TRBJ2-5,NA,CASNIRLAGGSLYQETQYF
TRBV6-5,TRBJ2-1,NA,CASGLAGGSNEQFF
TRBV19,TRBJ1-2,NA,CASSWQGALGYTF
TRBV5-1,TRBJ2-1,NA,CASSVNRGPYNEQFF
TRBV7-9,TRBJ2-7,once,CATVTGAQGGEQYF
TRBV4-1,TRBJ2-3,NA,CASSQVKGGTDTQYF
TRBV9,TRBJ2-1,NA,CASSVGTALYNEQFF
TRBV7-2,TRBJ1-6,NA,CASSFPGDSPLHF
TRBV27,TRBJ2-7,few,CASSLSRGSYEQYF
TRBV27,TRBJ2-3,few,CASSDGGGGRPFTDTQYF
TRBV30,TRBJ2-3,NA,CAWSAGGTLDTQYF
TRBV6-1,TRBJ1-3,NA,CASSEGQGAVGNTIYF
TRBV6-1,TRBJ2-7,NA,CASRGTGGLQYEQYF
TRBV4-1,TRBJ1-3,NA,CASSPSGQGGDTIYF
TRBV2,TRBJ1-2,NA,CASTPREIPNYGYTF
TRBV11-1,TRBJ2-1,NA,CASSLQSSSYNEQFF
TRBV7-3,TRBJ2-1,NA,CASSLRSGAYNEQFF
TRBV5-1,TRBJ2-7,NA,CASSPGQGGGYEQYF
TRBV7-3,TRBJ2-1,NA,CASSSTGNNEQFF
TRBV30,TRBJ2-3,NA,CAWASDTQYF
TRBV2,TRBJ2-1,NA,CASSEREGDEQFF
TRBV30,TRBJ1-1,NA,CAWGQGNTEAFF
TRBV7-9,TRBJ2-7,NA,CASSLGFAGYEQYF